Shown below are 5 T cell receptor beta chains from a single sample sequenced in a study of PD-1 blockade in classical Hodgkin lymphoma. Every patient had relapsed following autologous stem cell transplantation, and cohorts differed in brentuximab vedotin exposure. TCRdb keeps only in-frame clones here, not all; method: immunoSEQ multiplex PCR. This sample has tens of thousands of clones; approximately 92% occur once, and the top ten carry over 8.5%. The material was peripheral blood mononuclear cells (PBMCs), obtained before the second cycle of nivolumab. Receptor source: a human donor with classical Hodgkin lymphoma.

V usage is TRBV10-3 and J usage is TRBJ1-3; tentatively, D is TRBD1 (6 bases). CDR3 length equals 14 residues. The V end lost 3 bases, the J end lost 4 bases, and 10 bases lay between the germline ends. Germline values: CDR1 ENHRY, CDR2 SYGVKD. The CDR3, as DNA: TGTGCCATCAGTGACCCGGGACAAGGAAACACCATATATTTT. Translation gives CAISDPGQGNTIYF.

The chain links TRBV29-1 to TRBJ1-5, with D tentatively TRBD1 (5 bases). The V and J ends lost 5 bases and 5 bases respectively, with 13 bases between them. CDR3 size: 13 residues. Germline CDR1 reads SQVTM; CDR2 reads ANQGSEA. This CDR3 is CSVLQGGDQPQHF. The DNA for the CDR3 is TGCAGCGTTCTCCAGGGAGGTGATCAGCCCCAGCATTTT.

This clone was detected only a few times. V is TRBV20-1 and J is TRBJ1-1; D unresolved. The CDR3 length is 11 residues. Germline CDR1 reads DFQATT; CDR2 reads SNEGSKA (reference sequence). With 0 bases removed from V and 6 bases from J, the gap between germline ends came to 5 bases. In DNA, the CDR3 is TGCAGTGCTAGAGATTTTCCTGAAGCTTTCTTT. Its translation: CSARDFPEAFF.

The chain employs TRBV28 and TRBJ2-3, with no clear D. With 5 bases removed from V and 1 base from J, the gap between germline ends came to 7 bases. This CDR3 has 13 amino acids. Looked up from germline, CDR1 is MDHEN and CDR2 is SYDVKM. CDR3 loop: CASSTFGTDTQYF. The CDR3 DNA follows: TGTGCCAGCAGTACTTTCGGCACAGATACGCAGTATTTT. The full variable domain, its missing parts supplied by reference TRBV28 and TRBJ2-3, is DVKVTQSSRYLVKRTGEKVFLECVQDMDHENMFWYRQDPGLGLRLIYFSYDVKMKEKGDIPEGYSVSREKKERFSLILESASTNQTSMYLCASSTFGTDTQYFGPGTRLTVL.

This chain joins TRBV2 and TRBJ2-1; the D is unclear. The germline V and J ends were trimmed by 4 bases and 7 bases, with 8 bases remaining between them. In germline, CDR1 is SNHLY, CDR2 FYNNEI. The CDR3 runs to 12 residues. CDR3 sequence: CASSGLGNEQFF. CDR3 nucleotides: TGTGCCAGCAGTGGTTTGGGGAATGAGCAGTTCTTC.